Below are 28 T cell receptor beta chains sequenced from a single sample in a study of beta chain features in type 1 diabetes. Study outcomes and limitations: TCRB CDR3s from Type 1 diabetes patients were moderately but significantly shorter in all four CD4+ subsets.

TCRB transcripts that were expressed got sequenced, as all of the isolated RNA had been reverse transcribed. The assay was immunoSEQ multiplex PCR, and TCRdb's table has in-frame clones only and misses some. The sample holds tens of thousands of clones; around 45% are singletons and the top ten take approximately 1.4%. These TCRs are of unknown antigen specificity. Sample: Tregs from blood. These receptors were taken from a man aged 30-40 years with type 1 diabetes.

This chain links TRBV6-1 with TRBJ2-5, with 9 nucleotides matching TRBD1. The length of the CDR3 is 14 residues. V dropped 2 bases and J dropped 5; count of bases not matched to a gene: 3. Germline lookup yields CDR1 MNHNS and CDR2 SASEGT. In DNA form, the CDR3 reads TGTGCCAGCAGTGAACTGACAGGGGGTGAGACCCAGTACTTC. Protein: CASSELTGGETQYF.

The CDR3 spells CASSPNRDHSYEQYF. The CDR3 coding sequence is TGTGCCAGTAGTCCGAACAGGGACCACTCCTACGAGCAGTACTTC. V and J are TRBV19 and TRBJ2-7, with D possibly matching TRBD1 (6 bases). Germline CDR1 LNHDA, CDR2 SQIVND (reference sequence). Between the trimmed V and J ends, which lost 5 bases and 0 bases, there was a span of 14 bases. The CDR3 runs to 15 residues.

The chain recombines TRBV18 with TRBJ2-5; weak D call: TRBD2 (5 bases). Trimming took off 2 bases at V and 2 bases at J, with 15 bases between the two ends. CDR3 size: 16 residues. Germline V lookup: CDR1 KGHSH, CDR2 LQKENI. The CDR3 sequence is CASSPIGAARQETQYF. CDR3 bases: TGTGCCAGCTCACCAATAGGAGCGGCTAGGCAAGAGACCCAGTACTTC.

The genes are TRBV5-5 and TRBJ2-6; a possible D gene is TRBD2 (5 bases). The V and J ends lost 1 base and 0 bases respectively, with 17 bases between them. CDR1 and CDR2 (germline): SGHKS, YYEKEE (reference sequence). This CDR3 contains 19 residues. The CDR3 region is CASSLRSPGGLSGANVLTF. In DNA form, the CDR3 reads TGTGCCAGCAGCTTGAGGTCCCCCGGCGGGCTCTCTGGGGCCAACGTCCTGACTTTC.

J is TRBJ2-7 and V is TRBV27, with a weak D call TRBD1 (5 bases). The germline V gene has CDR1 MNHEY and CDR2 SMNVEV (reference sequence). This CDR3 contains 15 residues. The V end was cut by 4 bases, the J end by 0 bases, with 13 bases between. CDR3: CASSSEQGSSYEQYF. The CDR3 coding sequence is TGTGCCAGCAGTTCCGAGCAGGGAAGCTCCTACGAGCAGTACTTC.

The gene calls are TRBV27 and TRBJ2-3, with 9 bases matching TRBD2. CDR1 and CDR2 from the germline V gene are MNHEY and SMNVEV (reference sequence). The length of the CDR3 is 16 residues. Trimming removed 5 bases from V and 4 bases from J; junction bases left unmatched: 10. The CDR3 DNA follows: TGTGCCAGCAGTCTCCGCCGGGGACTAGCTTCAGATACGCAGTATTTT. Its translation: CASSLRRGLASDTQYF.

The sample holds a few counts of this clone. V gene TRBV6-5 combines with J gene TRBJ2-7; TRBD1 matches at 7 bases. This CDR3 contains 12 residues. Germline loops: CDR1 MNHEY, CDR2 SVGAGI. J was trimmed by 3 bases and V by 9 bases; bases with no gene match: 5. CDR3 amino acids: CASQHRGYEQYF. DNA for the CDR3: TGTGCCAGTCAACACAGGGGCTACGAGCAGTACTTC.

The V gene is TRBV5-4, the J gene TRBJ1-1, with 7 bases fitting TRBD1. The trim removed 4 bases at V and 8 bases at J, leaving 11 bases unmatched. CDR3 size: 14 residues. Germline assignment: CDR1 SGHNT and CDR2 YYREEE (reference sequence). CDR3 DNA: TGTGCCAGCAGCGCGTCGACCGGGACAGACGAAGCTTTCTTT. Translation: CASSASTGTDEAFF.

This clone was counted between two and nine times. The rearrangement uses TRBV5-1 and TRBJ2-7, with D possibly TRBD1 on 5 matching bases. The CDR3 is 14 amino acids. Germline loops: CDR1 SGHRS, CDR2 YFSETQ. Trimming took off 5 bases at V and 2 bases at J, with 14 bases between the two ends. Here the CDR3 DNA reads TGCGCCAGCAGTTACATGGCAGGGACCTACGAGCAGTACTTC. Translation gives CASSYMAGTYEQYF.

V gene TRBV7-9 combines with J gene TRBJ1-1; D possibly corresponds to TRBD1 (5 bases). The germline V gene has CDR1 SEHNR and CDR2 FQNEAQ (reference sequence). V lost 5 bases and J 5 bases, leaving 15 bases between the germline ends. The CDR3 consists of 14 residues. The CDR3 coding sequence is TGTGCCAGCAGCCTTTCAGGGATGTCGACTGAAGCTTTCTTT. Translation: CASSLSGMSTEAFF.

The gene calls are TRBV9 and TRBJ1-2; D remains unclear. Germline CDR1 and CDR2: SGDLS and YYNGEE. V lost 1 base to trimming and J lost 2 bases, with 12 bases between them. The CDR3 length is 15 residues. The CDR3 DNA follows: TGTGCCAGCAGCGTAATACACAGCATGAACTATGGCTACACCTTC. Its protein is CASSVIHSMNYGYTF.

This clone was observed a few times. The V call is TRBV4-1, the J call TRBJ2-5; 9 bases are shared with TRBD2. The ends lost 4 bases at V and 4 bases at J; junction bases unmatched: 7. The CDR3 totals 15 residues. Germline CDR1 MGHRA, CDR2 YSYEKL. The CDR3 is CASSPQAGGGETQYF. The DNA for the CDR3 is TGCGCCAGCAGCCCACAAGCGGGAGGAGGAGAGACCCAGTACTTC.

The rearrangement joins TRBV9 to TRBJ2-3; 9 nucleotides align to TRBD2. Trimming at V came to 4 bases and at J to 6 bases, leaving 15 bases not matched to a gene. Per the germline V gene, CDR1 is SGDLS and CDR2 is YYNGEE. CDR3 length: 17 amino acids. In DNA form, the CDR3 reads TGTGCCAGCAGCCCGGGTGGGGCTAGCGGGGAGACGGATACGCAGTATTTT. Amino acid sequence: CASSPGGASGETDTQYF. The full variable domain, rest sourced from reference TRBV9 and TRBJ2-3, is DSGVTQTPKHLITATGQRVTLRCSPRSGDLSVYWYQQSLDQGLQFLIQYYNGEERAKGNILERFSAQQFPDLHSELNLSSLELGDSALYFCASSPGGASGETDTQYFGPGTRLTVL.

This chain joins TRBV4-3 and TRBJ1-1; 7 bases fit TRBD1. Germline V CDR1 and CDR2: LGHNA, YSLEER. The length of the CDR3 is 13 residues. Trimming took 1 base from V and 6 from J; bases not matched to a gene: 2. The CDR3 is CASSQGGGSEAFF. The CDR3 bases are TGCGCCAGCAGCCAAGGAGGGGGCTCTGAAGCTTTCTTT.

This sequence joins TRBV6-1 and TRBJ1-3, with 8 bases identical to TRBD1. The V gene's germline CDR1 is MNHNS and CDR2 SASEGT. J gave up 6 bases and V 4 bases, and 8 bases lay outside the gene matches. The CDR3 has 15 amino acids. CDR3 in amino acids: CASSGTGRAANTIYF. Written as DNA, the CDR3 is TGTGCCAGCAGTGGGACAGGGAGGGCCGCAAACACCATATATTTT.

V gene TRBV18 combines with J gene TRBJ2-3; D is possibly TRBD1 (5 bases). There are 14 residues in the CDR3. V was cut by 5 bases and J by 0 bases, with 9 bases left in between. CDR1 KGHSH and CDR2 LQKENI come from the germline V gene. CDR3: CASSDSSSTDTQYF. For the CDR3, the DNA is TGTGCCAGCTCAGACAGTTCTAGCACAGATACGCAGTATTTT.

This clone was picked up a small number of times. The chain carries TRBV6-6 and TRBJ1-1; a weak D match, TRBD1 (5 bases). CDR1 MNHNY and CDR2 SVGAGI come from the germline V gene (reference sequence). The germline V and J ends were trimmed by 5 bases and 11 bases, with 18 bases remaining between them. This CDR3 has 13 amino acids. CDR3 coding DNA: TGTGCCAGCAGTGGGGGGGACTACCACCCGGCTTTCTTT. Its protein is CASSGGDYHPAFF.

V is TRBV27 and J is TRBJ2-7, with D possibly matching TRBD1 (5 bases). The length of the CDR3 is 14 residues. Germline V gene data show CDR1 as MNHEY and CDR2 as SMNVEV (reference sequence). The ends were cut back, 5 bases at V and 5 bases at J, with 16 bases in the middle. The CDR3 DNA reads TGTGCCAGCAGTGGCCGTCGTAGGGGAAACGAGCAGTACTTC. Its protein is CASSGRRRGNEQYF.

CDR3 amino acids: CASSLALLAAGYEQYF. The CDR3 nucleotides read TGTGCCAGCAGCTTAGCGTTGCTAGCGGCGGGCTACGAGCAGTACTTC. V is TRBV7-2 and J is TRBJ2-7, with 7 bases aligning to TRBD2. From germline, CDR1 is SGHTA and CDR2 FQGNSA. After removal of 0 bases from V and 3 bases from J, the junction contained 8 bases not matched to a gene. This CDR3 is 16 amino acids long.

A few counts support this clone. V and J are TRBV19 and TRBJ1-1, with D perhaps TRBD1 (5 bases). Germline assignment: CDR1 LNHDA and CDR2 SQIVND (reference sequence). Trimming cost V 5 bases and J 0 bases, with 7 bases left between them. The CDR3 runs 13 residues. The CDR3 DNA reads TGTGCCAGTAGTCGGACACTGAACACTGAAGCTTTCTTT. This sequence encodes CASSRTLNTEAFF.

The chain links TRBV18 to TRBJ1-2; 7 bases align to TRBD1. The CDR3 runs 14 residues. The germline gives CDR1 KGHSH, CDR2 LQKENI. Germline trimming cut 3 bases from V and 11 bases from J; bases unmatched to any gene: 12. In DNA form, the CDR3 reads TGTGCCAGCTCACCGTCGACAGGGTTCGTCGCGTACACCTTC. Protein product: CASSPSTGFVAYTF.

The rearrangement links TRBV5-4 to TRBJ1-1, with D perhaps TRBD1 (5 bases). This CDR3 has 15 residues. Trimming took off 4 bases at V and 3 bases at J, with 16 bases between the two ends. From germline, CDR1 is SGHNT and CDR2 YYREEE (reference sequence). As DNA, the CDR3 is TGTGCCAGCAGCCTCAAGCGAGGCAGGGACACTGAAGCTTTCTTT. Its protein is CASSLKRGRDTEAFF.

V gene TRBV5-4 combines with J gene TRBJ2-7, with TRBD1 matching over 9 bases. V lost 0 bases to trimming and J lost 7 bases; unmatched junction nucleotides: 11. Germline loops: CDR1 SGHNT, CDR2 YYREEE (reference sequence). CDR3 length: 16 residues. In DNA form, the CDR3 reads TGTGCCAGCAGCTTGGAAGTGACAGGGGGGCCTCGGGAGCAGTACTTC. Translated, it gives CASSLEVTGGPREQYF. Filled out from reference TRBV5-4 and TRBJ2-7, the complete variable domain reads ETGVTQSPTHLIKTRGQQVTLRCSSQSGHNTVSWYQQALGQGPQFIFQYYREEENGRGNFPPRFSGLQFPNYSSELNVNALELDDSALYLCASSLEVTGGPREQYFGPGTRLTVT.

There are a few counts of this clone. The chain couples TRBV4-2 to TRBJ2-2, with 9 bases lining up with TRBD1. The CDR3 has 16 residues. V gave up 7 bases and J gave up 3 bases; unmatched junction bases: 9. CDR1 is LGHNA, CDR2 YNFKEQ, per germline. Here the CDR3 DNA reads TGTGCCAGCACCAACCCCGGGACAGGGTACACCGGGGAGCTGTTTTTT. Translated: CASTNPGTGYTGELFF.

This chain connects TRBV7-8 to TRBJ2-7; D is perhaps TRBD2 (6 bases). The germline CDR1 and CDR2 sequences are SGHVS and FQNEAQ. The CDR3 contains 14 residues. Trimming cost V 5 bases and J 4 bases, with 15 bases left between them. CDR3 loop: CASSASSAGYEQYF. The CDR3 DNA reads TGTGCCAGCAGCGCGTCTAGCGCCGGTTACGAGCAGTACTTC.

This clone appeared a few times. The chain is built from TRBV5-4 and TRBJ2-3; 7 nucleotides line up with TRBD2. Germline CDR1 SGHNT, CDR2 YYREEE (reference sequence). CDR3 size: 16 residues. The J segment lost 2 bases and the V segment lost 4 bases, leaving 10 bases of the junction unmatched. The DNA for the CDR3 is TGTGCCAGCAGCCCGTGGGGCGGGAGTTACACAGATACGCAGTATTTT. This translates into CASSPWGGSYTDTQYF.

The rearrangement uses TRBV7-9 and TRBJ2-3, with 7 positions matching TRBD1. The CDR3 has 15 residues. Germline CDR1 SEHNR, CDR2 FQNEAQ (reference sequence). The trim removed 7 bases at V and 0 bases at J, leaving 7 bases unmatched. The DNA for the CDR3 is TGTGCCAGCACCCCAGGGGGTGGAAGCACAGATACGCAGTATTTT. It is translated as CASTPGGGSTDTQYF.

This clone has a single count. The V gene is TRBV5-1, the J gene TRBJ2-5, with 7 positions matching TRBD1. Per the germline V gene, CDR1 is SGHRS and CDR2 is YFSETQ. This CDR3 is 13 amino acids long. After removal of 3 bases from V and 4 bases from J, the junction contained 3 bases not matched to a gene. In DNA form, the CDR3 reads TGCGCCAGCAGCTGGGCAGGGGGAGAGACCCAGTACTTC. Its translation: CASSWAGGETQYF.